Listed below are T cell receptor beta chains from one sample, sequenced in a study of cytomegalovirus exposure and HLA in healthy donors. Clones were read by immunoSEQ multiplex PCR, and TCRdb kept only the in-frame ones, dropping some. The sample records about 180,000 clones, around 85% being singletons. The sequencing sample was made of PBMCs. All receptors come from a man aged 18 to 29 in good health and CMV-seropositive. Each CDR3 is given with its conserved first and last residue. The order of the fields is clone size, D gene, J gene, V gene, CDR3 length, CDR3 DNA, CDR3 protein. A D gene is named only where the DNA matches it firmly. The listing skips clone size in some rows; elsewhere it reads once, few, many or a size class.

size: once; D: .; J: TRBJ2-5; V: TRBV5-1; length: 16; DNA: TGCGCCAGCAGCGGGGGGATGACAGGGAACCAAGAGACCCAGTACTTC; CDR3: CASSGGMTGNQETQYF
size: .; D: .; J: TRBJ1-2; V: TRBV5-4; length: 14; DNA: TGTGCCAGCAGCCCGACGGGTTCGGCCTATGGCTACACCTTC; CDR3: CASSPTGSAYGYTF
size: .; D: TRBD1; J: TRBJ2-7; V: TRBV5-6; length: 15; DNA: TGTGCCAGCAGCGGGCCGACAGGGGGGTCCTACGAGCAGTACTTC; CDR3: CASSGPTGGSYEQYF
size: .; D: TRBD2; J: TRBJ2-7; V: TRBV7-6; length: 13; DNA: TGTGCCGTCGGGGGCGGGAGGGACTACGAGCAGTACTTC; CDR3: CAVGGGRDYEQYF
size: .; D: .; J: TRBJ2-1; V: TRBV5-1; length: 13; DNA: TGCGCCAGCAGGACGGACTCGGGCAATGAGCAGTTCTTC; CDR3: CASRTDSGNEQFF
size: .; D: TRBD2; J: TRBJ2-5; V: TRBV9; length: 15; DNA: TGTGCCAGCAGCGTATTCGGGAGGGATCAAGAGACCCAGTACTTC; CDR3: CASSVFGRDQETQYF
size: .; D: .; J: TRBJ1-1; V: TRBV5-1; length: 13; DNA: TGCGCCAGCAGCTTGGAAAGGGAGGCTGAAGCTTTCTTT; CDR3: CASSLEREAEAFF
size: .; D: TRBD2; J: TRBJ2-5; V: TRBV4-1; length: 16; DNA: TGCGCCAGCAGCCAAGAGTCCCTTAGCGGGGCAGGAACCCAGTACTTC; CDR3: CASSQESLSGAGTQYF
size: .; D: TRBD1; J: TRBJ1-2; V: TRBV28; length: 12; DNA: TGTGCCAGCAGCGTGACAGGGCATGGCTACACCTTC; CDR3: CASSVTGHGYTF
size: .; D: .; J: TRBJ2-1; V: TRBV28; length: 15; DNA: TGTGCCAGCAGTCCCGGACAATCAGAGTACAATGAGCAGTTCTTC; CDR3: CASSPGQSEYNEQFF
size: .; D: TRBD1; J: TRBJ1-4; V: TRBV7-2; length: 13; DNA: TGTGCCAGCAGCTTGGGACAGGCTGAAAAACTGTTTTTT; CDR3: CASSLGQAEKLFF
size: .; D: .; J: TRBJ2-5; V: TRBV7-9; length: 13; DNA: TGTGCCAGCAGCTTAGGGCTCCAAGAGACCCAGTACTTC; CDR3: CASSLGLQETQYF
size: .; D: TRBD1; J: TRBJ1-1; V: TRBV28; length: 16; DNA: TGTGCCAGCAGTTCTCCCGGGACAGGGGTTAACACTGAAGCTTTCTTT; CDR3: CASSSPGTGVNTEAFF
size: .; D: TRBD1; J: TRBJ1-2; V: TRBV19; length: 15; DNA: TGTGCCAGTAGCGCCATAGACAGGGTCGACTATGGCTACACCTTC; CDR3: CASSAIDRVDYGYTF
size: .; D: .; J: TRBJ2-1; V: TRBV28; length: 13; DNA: TGTGCCAGCGGATCGACAGTTTACAATGAGCAGTTCTTC; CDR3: CASGSTVYNEQFF
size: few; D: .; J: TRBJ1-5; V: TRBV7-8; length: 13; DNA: TGTGCCAGCAGCTCAGCACCAGGCTTCCCCCAGCATTTT; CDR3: CASSSAPGFPQHF
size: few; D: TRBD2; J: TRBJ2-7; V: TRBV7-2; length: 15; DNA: TGTGCCAGCAGCTTAACTGGGACTAGGGGAATCGAGCAGTACTTC; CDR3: CASSLTGTRGIEQYF
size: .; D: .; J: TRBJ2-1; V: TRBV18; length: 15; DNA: TGTGCCAGCTCACCAACTAGTGGCTCCTACAATGAGCAGTTCTTC; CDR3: CASSPTSGSYNEQFF
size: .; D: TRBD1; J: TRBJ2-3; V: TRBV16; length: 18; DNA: TGTGCCAGCAGCCAAACTCGCATCTACGGGACAGGGACAGATACGCAGTATTTT; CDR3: CASSQTRIYGTGTDTQYF
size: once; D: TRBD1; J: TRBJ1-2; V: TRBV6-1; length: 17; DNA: TGTGCCAGCAGTGAAGCGGGCGTCGGAGGGGGCCTATATGGCTACACCTTC; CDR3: CASSEAGVGGGLYGYTF
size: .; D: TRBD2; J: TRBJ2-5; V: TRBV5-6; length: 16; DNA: TGTGCCAGCAGCCAGGCAGCCGGCGGGGGGGTTGAGACCCAGTACTTC; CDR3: CASSQAAGGGVETQYF
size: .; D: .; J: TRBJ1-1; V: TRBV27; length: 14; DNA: TGTGCCAGCAGCAGAACAGGGTACGCCACTGAAGCTTTCTTT; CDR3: CASSRTGYATEAFF
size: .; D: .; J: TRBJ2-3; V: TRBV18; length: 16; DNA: TGTGCCAGCTCACCACCACAGGGTGTAGGCACAGATACGCAGTATTTT; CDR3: CASSPPQGVGTDTQYF
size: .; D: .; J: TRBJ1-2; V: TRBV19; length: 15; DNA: TGTGCCAGTAGCCCCGCAGGGGAGGGGGACTATGGCTACACCTTC; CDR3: CASSPAGEGDYGYTF
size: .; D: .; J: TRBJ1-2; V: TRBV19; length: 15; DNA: TGTGCCAGTAGTATAGATCATGACAGGAACTATGGCTACACCTTC; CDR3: CASSIDHDRNYGYTF
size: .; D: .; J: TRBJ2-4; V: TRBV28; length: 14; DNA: TGTGCCAGCAGTCCTGGACTAGCCAAAAACATTCAGTACTTC; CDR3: CASSPGLAKNIQYF